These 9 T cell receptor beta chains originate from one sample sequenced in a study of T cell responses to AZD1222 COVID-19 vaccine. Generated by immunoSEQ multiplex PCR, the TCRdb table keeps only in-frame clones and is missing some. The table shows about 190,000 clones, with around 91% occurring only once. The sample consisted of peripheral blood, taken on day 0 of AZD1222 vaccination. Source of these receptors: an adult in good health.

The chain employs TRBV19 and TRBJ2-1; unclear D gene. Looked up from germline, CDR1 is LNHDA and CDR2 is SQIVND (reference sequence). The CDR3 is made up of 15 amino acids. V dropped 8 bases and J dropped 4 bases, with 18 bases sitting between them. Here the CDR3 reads CASSPRRKRYNEQFF. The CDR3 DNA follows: TGTGCCAGTTCTCCGCGGCGGAAACGGTACAATGAGCAGTTCTTC. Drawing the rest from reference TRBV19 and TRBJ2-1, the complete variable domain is DGGITQSPKYLFRKEGQNVTLSCEQNLNHDAMYWYRQDPGQGLRLIYYSQIVNDFQKGDIAEGYSVSREKKESFPLTVTSAQKNPTAFYLCASSPRRKRYNEQFFGPGTRLTVL.

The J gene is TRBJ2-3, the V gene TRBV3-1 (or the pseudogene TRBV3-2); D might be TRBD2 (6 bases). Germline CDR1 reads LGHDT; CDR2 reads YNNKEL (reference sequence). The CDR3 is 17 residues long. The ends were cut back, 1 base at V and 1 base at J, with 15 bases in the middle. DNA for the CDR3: TGTGCCAGCAGCCAAGGGGTCGCGGCGGGGCGCACAGATACGCAGTATTTT. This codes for CASSQGVAAGRTDTQYF.

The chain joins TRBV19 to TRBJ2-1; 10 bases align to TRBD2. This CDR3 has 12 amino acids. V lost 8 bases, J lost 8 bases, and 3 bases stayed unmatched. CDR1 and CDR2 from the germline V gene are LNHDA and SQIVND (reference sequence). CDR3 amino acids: CASAGTSDEQFF. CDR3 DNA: TGTGCCAGTGCCGGGACTAGCGATGAGCAGTTCTTC.

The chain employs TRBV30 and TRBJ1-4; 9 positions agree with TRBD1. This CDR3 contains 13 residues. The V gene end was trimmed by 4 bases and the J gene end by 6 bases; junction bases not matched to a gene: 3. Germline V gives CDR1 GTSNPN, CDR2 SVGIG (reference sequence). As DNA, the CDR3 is TGTGCCTGGAACAGGGGGCGGTATGAAAAACTGTTTTTT. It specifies CAWNRGRYEKLFF. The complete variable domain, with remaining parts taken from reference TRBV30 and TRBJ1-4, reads SQTIHQWPATLVQPVGSPLSLECTVEGTSNPNLYWYRQAAGRGLQLLFYSVGIGQISSEVPQNLSASRPQDRQFILSSKKLLLSDSGFYLCAWNRGRYEKLFFGSGTQLSVL.

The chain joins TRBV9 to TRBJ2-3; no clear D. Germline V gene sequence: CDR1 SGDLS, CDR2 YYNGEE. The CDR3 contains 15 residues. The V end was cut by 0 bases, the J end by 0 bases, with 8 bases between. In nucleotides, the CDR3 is TGTGCCAGCAGCGTAGCGGCTCATAGCACAGATACGCAGTATTTT. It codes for CASSVAAHSTDTQYF. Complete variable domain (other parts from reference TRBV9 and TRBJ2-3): DSGVTQTPKHLITATGQRVTLRCSPRSGDLSVYWYQQSLDQGLQFLIQYYNGEERAKGNILERFSAQQFPDLHSELNLSSLELGDSALYFCASSVAAHSTDTQYFGPGTRLTVL.

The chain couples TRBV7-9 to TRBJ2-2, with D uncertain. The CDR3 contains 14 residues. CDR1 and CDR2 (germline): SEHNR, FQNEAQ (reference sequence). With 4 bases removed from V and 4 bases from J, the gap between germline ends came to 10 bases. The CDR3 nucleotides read TGTGCCAGCAGCTCGAGAGGCCCCACCGGGGAGCTGTTTTTT. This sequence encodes CASSSRGPTGELFF.

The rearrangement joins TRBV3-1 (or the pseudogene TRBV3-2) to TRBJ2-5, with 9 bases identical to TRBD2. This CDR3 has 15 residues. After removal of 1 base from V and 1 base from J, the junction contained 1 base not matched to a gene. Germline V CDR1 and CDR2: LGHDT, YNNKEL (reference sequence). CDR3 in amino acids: CASSQARGGQETQYF. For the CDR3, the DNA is TGTGCCAGCAGCCAAGCGCGGGGGGGCCAAGAGACCCAGTACTTC.

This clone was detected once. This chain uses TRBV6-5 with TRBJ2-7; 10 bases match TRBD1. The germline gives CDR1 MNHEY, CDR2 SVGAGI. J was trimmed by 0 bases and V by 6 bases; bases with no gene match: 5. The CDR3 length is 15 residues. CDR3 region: CASRRGTGDSYEQYF. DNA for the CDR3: TGTGCCAGCAGGAGAGGGACAGGGGACTCCTACGAGCAGTACTTC.

The DNA of the CDR3 is TGTGCCAGCAGCTTAGTAGAGTCCGAGCAGTACTTC. It is translated as CASSLVESEQYF. The chain uses TRBV13 and TRBJ2-7; no definite D call. Trimming took 1 base from V and 6 from J, leaving 7 bases between them. This CDR3 has 12 residues. The germline V gene encodes CDR1 PRHDT and CDR2 FYEKMQ (reference sequence).